This TCR beta chain came from a study of T cell changes during pregnancy in multiple sclerosis. Sequencing was performed with immunoSEQ multiplex PCR; in TCRdb, only in-frame clones are kept and a portion is missing. Of roughly 100,000 clones listed, roughly 92% are singletons. In this sample, this clone turned up once. The CDR3 has 15 amino acids. Germline loops: CDR1 MNHEY, CDR2 SVGAGI. V lost 2 bases, J lost 6 bases, and 13 bases lay in between. The clonotype comes from a female donor with multiple sclerosis, enrolled in a pregnancy study. The V call is TRBV6-5, the J call TRBJ2-2; possible D gene TRBD2, 5 bases. The sequencing here drew on peripheral blood, taken after pregnancy. This CDR3 is CASSYGLATAGELFF. The CDR3 DNA reads TGTGCCAGCAGTTACGGCCTAGCTACGGCCGGGGAGCTGTTTTTT.